These T cell receptor beta chains were read from a single sample in a study of blood T cell repertoires in COVID-19. TCRdb's copy holds only in-frame clones and misses some; the assay was immunoSEQ multiplex PCR. The sample contains around 260,000 clones, roughly 90% of which appear only once. Sequenced sample: peripheral blood. The receptor source for this set is a human donor in a cohort sampled during active COVID-19. Each CDR3 is given with its conserved first and last residue. A D gene is named only where the DNA matches it firmly. Size values are once, few and many counts, or a class for expanded clones, and some rows have none.

d_gene: TRBD2
v_gene: TRBV6-5
j_gene: TRBJ2-7
abundance: NA
CDR3aa: CASSKERGGLEQYF
CDR3nt: TGTGCCAGCTCGAAGGAGCGGGGGGGCCTCGAGCAGTACTTC

d_gene: NA
v_gene: TRBV9
j_gene: TRBJ2-1
abundance: NA
CDR3aa: CASSVVGTDNEQFF
CDR3nt: TGTGCCAGCAGCGTAGTGGGTACAGACAATGAGCAGTTCTTC

d_gene: NA
v_gene: TRBV15
j_gene: TRBJ1-1
abundance: NA
CDR3aa: CATSTRGKRWMNTEAFF
CDR3nt: TGTGCCACCAGCACGAGAGGAAAGCGATGGATGAACACTGAAGCTTTCTTT

d_gene: TRBD1
v_gene: TRBV18
j_gene: TRBJ1-6
abundance: NA
CDR3aa: CASSEGQINSPLHF
CDR3nt: TGTGCCAGCTCTGAGGGACAGATCAATTCACCCCTCCACTTT

d_gene: TRBD2
v_gene: TRBV5-4
j_gene: TRBJ2-6
abundance: NA
CDR3aa: CASSPGGAKGANVLTF
CDR3nt: TGTGCCAGCAGCCCCGGGGGGGCAAAGGGGGCCAACGTCCTGACTTTC

d_gene: NA
v_gene: TRBV6-5
j_gene: TRBJ1-2
abundance: NA
CDR3aa: CASTEQLNRADGYTF
CDR3nt: TGTGCCAGCACCGAACAACTGAACAGGGCGGATGGCTACACCTTC

d_gene: NA
v_gene: TRBV4-3
j_gene: TRBJ1-3
abundance: NA
CDR3aa: CASSQEERVASGNTIYF
CDR3nt: TGCGCCAGCAGCCAAGAGGAGAGGGTGGCCTCTGGAAACACCATATATTTT

d_gene: TRBD2
v_gene: TRBV23-1
j_gene: TRBJ2-7
abundance: NA
CDR3aa: CASSQRLAGASNGNEQYF
CDR3nt: TGCGCCAGCAGTCAAAGGTTAGCGGGGGCTTCAAACGGTAACGAGCAGTACTTC

d_gene: NA
v_gene: TRBV27
j_gene: TRBJ1-4
abundance: NA
CDR3aa: CASSLSRAPGHSEKLFF
CDR3nt: TGTGCCAGCAGTTTATCGAGGGCTCCCGGGCACAGTGAAAAACTGTTTTTT

d_gene: NA
v_gene: TRBV15
j_gene: TRBJ2-2
abundance: few
CDR3aa: CATSSGTPDLNTGELFF
CDR3nt: TGTGCCACCAGCAGCGGGACTCCCGATCTAAACACCGGGGAGCTGTTTTTT

d_gene: TRBD1
v_gene: TRBV5-6
j_gene: TRBJ1-1
abundance: NA
CDR3aa: CASSSQGAGHTEAFF
CDR3nt: TGTGCCAGCAGCTCGCAGGGGGCAGGCCACACTGAAGCTTTCTTT

d_gene: NA
v_gene: TRBV5-6
j_gene: TRBJ1-2
abundance: NA
CDR3aa: CASSLGPPFQALYGYTF
CDR3nt: TGTGCCAGCAGCTTGGGGCCACCGTTCCAGGCCCTGTATGGCTACACCTTC

d_gene: TRBD1
v_gene: TRBV25-1
j_gene: TRBJ2-7
abundance: NA
CDR3aa: CASSGYRGLLTYEQYF
CDR3nt: TGTGCCAGCAGTGGATACAGGGGGCTTCTTACCTACGAGCAGTACTTC

d_gene: TRBD1
v_gene: TRBV28
j_gene: TRBJ1-6
abundance: NA
CDR3aa: CASNEPGGHNSPLHF
CDR3nt: TGTGCCAGCAACGAACCAGGGGGACACAATTCACCCCTCCACTTT

d_gene: NA
v_gene: TRBV5-4
j_gene: TRBJ1-6
abundance: NA
CDR3aa: CASRPAGGNSPLHF
CDR3nt: TGTGCCAGCAGGCCGGCCGGGGGTAATTCACCCCTCCACTTT

d_gene: NA
v_gene: TRBV4-3
j_gene: TRBJ1-2
abundance: NA
CDR3aa: CASSQAYRTAPGGYTF
CDR3nt: TGCGCCAGCAGCCAAGCCTATCGGACAGCCCCAGGGGGCTACACCTTC

d_gene: NA
v_gene: TRBV5-8
j_gene: TRBJ2-5
abundance: NA
CDR3aa: CASSRPGVQETQYF
CDR3nt: TGTGCCAGCAGTCGCCCGGGGGTCCAAGAGACCCAGTACTTC

d_gene: TRBD1
v_gene: TRBV5-4
j_gene: TRBJ1-2
abundance: NA
CDR3aa: CASSFTTGASGYTF
CDR3nt: TGTGCCAGCAGCTTTACCACAGGGGCGAGCGGCTACACCTTC

d_gene: NA
v_gene: TRBV5-1
j_gene: TRBJ2-5
abundance: once
CDR3aa: CASSLQGQETQYF
CDR3nt: TGCGCCAGCAGCTTACAGGGCCAAGAGACCCAGTACTTC

d_gene: NA
v_gene: TRBV23-1
j_gene: TRBJ2-7
abundance: NA
CDR3aa: CASSHPDRGSSGGGEQYF
CDR3nt: TGCGCCAGCAGTCACCCGGACAGGGGTTCCAGCGGGGGAGGTGAGCAGTACTTC

d_gene: NA
v_gene: TRBV30
j_gene: TRBJ1-6
abundance: NA
CDR3aa: CAWSLLRGRSSPLHF
CDR3nt: TGTGCCTGGAGTCTGCTTAGGGGCAGAAGCTCACCCCTCCACTTT

d_gene: TRBD2
v_gene: TRBV4-3
j_gene: TRBJ2-7
abundance: NA
CDR3aa: CASSPIMGTSATPTF
CDR3nt: TGCGCCAGCAGCCCGATAATGGGGACTAGCGCCACTCCTACGTTC

d_gene: TRBD2
v_gene: TRBV28
j_gene: TRBJ2-1
abundance: NA
CDR3aa: CASSPEREGLNEQFF
CDR3nt: TGTGCCAGCTCCCCGGAGCGGGAGGGCCTTAATGAGCAGTTCTTC

d_gene: NA
v_gene: TRBV5-1
j_gene: TRBJ2-3
abundance: NA
CDR3aa: CASSATGTDTQYF
CDR3nt: TGCGCCAGCAGCGCAACAGGAACAGATACGCAGTATTTT

d_gene: TRBD1
v_gene: TRBV10-3
j_gene: TRBJ1-2
abundance: NA
CDR3aa: CAISGGDRQNYGYTF
CDR3nt: TGTGCCATCAGTGGAGGGGACAGGCAGAACTATGGCTACACCTTC

d_gene: TRBD1
v_gene: TRBV5-4
j_gene: TRBJ2-4
abundance: NA
CDR3aa: CASGPGQGSGDIQYF
CDR3nt: TGTGCCAGCGGACCGGGACAGGGAAGCGGAGACATTCAGTACTTC

d_gene: NA
v_gene: TRBV10-3
j_gene: TRBJ2-1
abundance: NA
CDR3aa: CAISEETYNEQFF
CDR3nt: TGTGCCATCAGTGAAGAGACATACAATGAGCAGTTCTTC

d_gene: TRBD1
v_gene: TRBV14
j_gene: TRBJ2-5
abundance: NA
CDR3aa: CASSFQGAFGETQYF
CDR3nt: TGTGCCAGCAGCTTTCAGGGGGCATTCGGAGAGACCCAGTACTTC

d_gene: NA
v_gene: TRBV24-1
j_gene: TRBJ2-3
abundance: once
CDR3aa: CATSEEGTDTQYF
CDR3nt: TGTGCCACCAGTGAGGAGGGCACAGATACGCAGTATTTT

d_gene: NA
v_gene: TRBV10-3
j_gene: TRBJ2-7
abundance: NA
CDR3aa: CATGGTAYEQYF
CDR3nt: TGTGCCACCGGCGGGACAGCGTACGAGCAGTACTTC

d_gene: NA
v_gene: TRBV15
j_gene: TRBJ1-3
abundance: NA
CDR3aa: CATSRAYGGNTIYF
CDR3nt: TGTGCCACCAGCAGAGCATACGGGGGAAACACCATATATTTT

d_gene: TRBD1
v_gene: TRBV6-2/TRBV6-3
j_gene: TRBJ1-5
abundance: NA
CDR3aa: CASSSGQGAPGQPQHF
CDR3nt: TGTGCCAGCAGTTCGGGACAGGGGGCGCCCGGTCAGCCCCAGCATTTT

d_gene: NA
v_gene: TRBV30
j_gene: TRBJ1-5
abundance: once
CDR3aa: CAWSQGMSNQPQHF
CDR3nt: TGTGCCTGGAGTCAGGGCATGAGCAATCAGCCCCAGCATTTT

d_gene: NA
v_gene: TRBV28
j_gene: TRBJ2-1
abundance: NA
CDR3aa: CASSLLLGSPFNEQFF
CDR3nt: TGTGCCAGCAGTTTGCTTCTTGGGAGCCCATTTAATGAGCAGTTCTTC

d_gene: NA
v_gene: TRBV18
j_gene: TRBJ1-1
abundance: NA
CDR3aa: CASSPHIGSEAFF
CDR3nt: TGTGCCAGCTCACCACACATCGGGAGTGAAGCTTTCTTT

d_gene: NA
v_gene: TRBV3-1/TRBV3-2
j_gene: TRBJ2-2
abundance: NA
CDR3aa: CASSQLDTNTGELFF
CDR3nt: TGTGCCAGCAGCCAACTCGACACGAACACCGGGGAGCTGTTTTTT

d_gene: TRBD1
v_gene: TRBV7-2
j_gene: TRBJ1-5
abundance: NA
CDR3aa: CASSPMTGSNQPQHF
CDR3nt: TGTGCCAGCAGCCCCATGACAGGGAGCAATCAGCCCCAGCATTTT

d_gene: NA
v_gene: TRBV20-1
j_gene: TRBJ1-2
abundance: NA
CDR3aa: CSAAGVNGYTF
CDR3nt: TGCAGTGCAGCGGGGGTGAATGGCTACACCTTC

d_gene: TRBD1
v_gene: TRBV9
j_gene: TRBJ2-1
abundance: NA
CDR3aa: CASSAGQGVHNEQFF
CDR3nt: TGTGCCAGCAGCGCGGGACAGGGGGTCCACAATGAGCAGTTCTTC

d_gene: TRBD2
v_gene: TRBV10-3
j_gene: TRBJ2-5
abundance: NA
CDR3aa: CAIRTTVRLATTQETQYF
CDR3nt: TGTGCCATCAGGACGACGGTGAGACTAGCAACAACCCAAGAGACCCAGTACTTC

d_gene: TRBD1
v_gene: TRBV2
j_gene: TRBJ2-2
abundance: NA
CDR3aa: CASGGSDRGNYNTGELFF
CDR3nt: TGTGCCAGCGGGGGATCCGACAGGGGGAATTACAACACCGGGGAGCTGTTTTTT

d_gene: NA
v_gene: TRBV30
j_gene: TRBJ2-3
abundance: NA
CDR3aa: CAWSLGLADTQYF
CDR3nt: TGTGCCTGGAGTCTCGGACTCGCAGATACGCAGTATTTT

d_gene: TRBD1
v_gene: TRBV24-1
j_gene: TRBJ2-6
abundance: NA
CDR3aa: CATGPQGAAGANVLTF
CDR3nt: TGTGCCACCGGACCACAGGGGGCTGCGGGGGCCAACGTCCTGACTTTC

d_gene: NA
v_gene: TRBV6-1
j_gene: TRBJ1-2
abundance: few
CDR3aa: CASSETQGGYGYTF
CDR3nt: TGTGCCAGCAGTGAAACGCAGGGCGGCTATGGCTACACCTTC

d_gene: TRBD2
v_gene: TRBV11-2
j_gene: TRBJ2-7
abundance: NA
CDR3aa: CASSLVRLSGGTSF
CDR3nt: TGTGCCAGCAGCTTAGTGCGGCTAAGCGGGGGTACTTCTTTC

d_gene: TRBD1
v_gene: TRBV6-6
j_gene: TRBJ2-1
abundance: NA
CDR3aa: CASSYDRGDFSEQFF
CDR3nt: TGTGCCAGCAGTTACGACAGGGGAGATTTCAGTGAGCAGTTCTTC

d_gene: NA
v_gene: TRBV5-6
j_gene: TRBJ1-2
abundance: once
CDR3aa: CASSLGAGINYGYTF
CDR3nt: TGTGCCAGCAGCTTGGGGGCAGGGATAAACTATGGCTACACCTTC

d_gene: NA
v_gene: TRBV6-5
j_gene: TRBJ1-2
abundance: NA
CDR3aa: CASSPRTRGGYTF
CDR3nt: TGTGCCTCAAGCCCCCGGACTAGGGGTGGCTACACCTTC

d_gene: NA
v_gene: TRBV27
j_gene: TRBJ2-7
abundance: NA
CDR3aa: CASSLSTRPSRQYSYEQYF
CDR3nt: TGTGCCAGCAGTTTATCCACGCGCCCCTCCAGGCAGTACTCCTACGAGCAGTACTTC

d_gene: NA
v_gene: TRBV19
j_gene: TRBJ1-5
abundance: NA
CDR3aa: CASSKDSSNQPQHF
CDR3nt: TGTGCCAGTAGTAAGGACAGTAGCAATCAGCCCCAGCATTTT

d_gene: NA
v_gene: TRBV14
j_gene: TRBJ1-2
abundance: NA
CDR3aa: CASSQRNYGYTF
CDR3nt: TGTGCCAGCAGCCAACGGAACTATGGCTACACCTTC